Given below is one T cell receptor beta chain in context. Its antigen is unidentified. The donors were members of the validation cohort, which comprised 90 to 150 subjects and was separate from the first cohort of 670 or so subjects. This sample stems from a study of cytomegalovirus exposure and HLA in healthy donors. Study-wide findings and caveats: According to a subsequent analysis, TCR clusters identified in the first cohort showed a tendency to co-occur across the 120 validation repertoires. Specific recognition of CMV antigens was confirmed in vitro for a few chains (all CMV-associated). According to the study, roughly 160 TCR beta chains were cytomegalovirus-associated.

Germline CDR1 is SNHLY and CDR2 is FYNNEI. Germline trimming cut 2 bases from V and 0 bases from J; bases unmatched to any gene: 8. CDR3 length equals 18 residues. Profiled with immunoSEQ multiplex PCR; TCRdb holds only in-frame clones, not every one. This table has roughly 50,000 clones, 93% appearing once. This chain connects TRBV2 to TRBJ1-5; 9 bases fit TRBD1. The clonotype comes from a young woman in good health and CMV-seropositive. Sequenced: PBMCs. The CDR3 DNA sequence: TGTGCCAGCAGTGAAAAGTTCGGACAGGGGTATAGCAATCAGCCCCAGCATTTT. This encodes CASSEKFGQGYSNQPQHF.